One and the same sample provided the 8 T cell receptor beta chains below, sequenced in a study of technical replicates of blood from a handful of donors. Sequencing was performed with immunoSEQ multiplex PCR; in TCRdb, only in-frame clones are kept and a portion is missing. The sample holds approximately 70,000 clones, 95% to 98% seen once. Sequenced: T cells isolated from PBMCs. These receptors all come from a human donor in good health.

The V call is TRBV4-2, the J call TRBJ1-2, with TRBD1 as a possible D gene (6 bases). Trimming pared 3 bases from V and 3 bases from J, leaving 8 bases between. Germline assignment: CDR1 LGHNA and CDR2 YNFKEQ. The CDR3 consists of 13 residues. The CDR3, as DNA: TGTGCCAGCAGCCACCGGACAGACTATGGCTACACCTTC. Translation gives CASSHRTDYGYTF.

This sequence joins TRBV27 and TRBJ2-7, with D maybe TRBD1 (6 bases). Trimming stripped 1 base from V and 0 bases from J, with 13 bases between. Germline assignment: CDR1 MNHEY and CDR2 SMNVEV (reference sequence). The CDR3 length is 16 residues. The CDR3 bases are TGTGCCAGCAGTTTATTTACAGGGACCCACTCCTACGAGCAGTACTTC. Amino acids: CASSLFTGTHSYEQYF.

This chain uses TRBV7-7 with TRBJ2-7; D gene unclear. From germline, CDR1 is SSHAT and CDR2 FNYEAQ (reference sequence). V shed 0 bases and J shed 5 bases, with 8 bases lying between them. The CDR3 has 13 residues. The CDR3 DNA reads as TGTGCCAGCAGCTTAGCTCAACAACACGAGCAGTACTTC. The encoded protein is CASSLAQQHEQYF.

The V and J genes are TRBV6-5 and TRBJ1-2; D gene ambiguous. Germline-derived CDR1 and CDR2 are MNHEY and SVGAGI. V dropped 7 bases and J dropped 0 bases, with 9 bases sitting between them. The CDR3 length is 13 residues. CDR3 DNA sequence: TGTGCCAGCAAACCAGGAACTAACTATGGCTACACCTTC. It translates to CASKPGTNYGYTF.

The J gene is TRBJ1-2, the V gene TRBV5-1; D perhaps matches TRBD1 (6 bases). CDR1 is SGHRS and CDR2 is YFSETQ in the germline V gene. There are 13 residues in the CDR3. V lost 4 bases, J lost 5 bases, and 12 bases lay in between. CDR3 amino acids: CASSPDRTYGYTF. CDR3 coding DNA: TGCGCCAGCAGCCCGGACAGAACTTATGGCTACACCTTC.

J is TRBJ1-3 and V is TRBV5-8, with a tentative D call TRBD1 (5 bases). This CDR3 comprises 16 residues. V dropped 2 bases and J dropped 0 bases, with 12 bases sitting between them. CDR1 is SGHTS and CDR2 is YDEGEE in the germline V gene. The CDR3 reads CASSLTGGTSGNTIYF. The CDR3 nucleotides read TGTGCCAGCAGCTTAACGGGGGGAACCTCTGGAAACACCATATATTTT.

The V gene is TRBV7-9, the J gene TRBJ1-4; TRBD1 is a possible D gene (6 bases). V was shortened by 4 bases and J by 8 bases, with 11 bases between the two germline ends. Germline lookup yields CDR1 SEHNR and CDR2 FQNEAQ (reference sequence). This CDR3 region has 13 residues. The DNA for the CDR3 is TGTGCCAGCAGCTGGACACAGGGAGAAAAACTGTTTTTT. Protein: CASSWTQGEKLFF.

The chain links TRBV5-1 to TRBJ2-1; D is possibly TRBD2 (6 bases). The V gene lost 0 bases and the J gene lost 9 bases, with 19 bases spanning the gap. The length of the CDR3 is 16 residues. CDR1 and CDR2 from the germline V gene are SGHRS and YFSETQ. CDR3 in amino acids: CASSLGGAQGESEQFF. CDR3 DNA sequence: TGCGCCAGCAGCTTGGGCGGGGCCCAAGGGGAGAGTGAGCAGTTCTTC. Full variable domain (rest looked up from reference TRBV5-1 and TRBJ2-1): KAGVTQTPRYLIKTRGQQVTLSCSPISGHRSVSWYQQTPGQGLQFLFEYFSETQRNKGNFPGRFSGRQFSNSRSEMNVSTLELGDSALYLCASSLGGAQGESEQFFGPGTRLTVL.